Listed below are T cell receptor beta chains from one sample, sequenced in a study of T cell changes during pregnancy in multiple sclerosis. The table came from immunoSEQ multiplex PCR; TCRdb's copy has only in-frame clones and leaves some out. Here the sample spans approximately 82,000 clones, 80% to 95% being singletons. This sample comprised CD4+ T cells from peripheral blood mononuclear cells, obtained in the second trimester of pregnancy. The origin of the receptors is a female donor with multiple sclerosis, enrolled in a pregnancy study. The CDR3 runs from the conserved cysteine through the conserved F or W. Fields, in order: D gene, V gene, J gene, clone size, CDR3 protein, CDR3 DNA. The D gene is left open where the match is weak. Some rows have no size entry. The others give once, few or many, or a class for an expanded clone.

>-|TRBV30|TRBJ1-4|-
CAWSNRGGLDEKLFF
TGTGCCTGGAGTAATAGAGGCGGACTCGATGAAAAACTGTTTTTT
>-|TRBV29-1|TRBJ2-3|-
CSVDPLSSTDTQYF
TGCAGCGTTGATCCCTTGTCTAGCACAGATACGCAGTATTTT
>TRBD1|TRBV5-1|TRBJ1-1|-
CASSFRSTGLNTEAFF
TGCGCCAGCAGCTTCCGCTCGACAGGGCTGAACACTGAAGCTTTCTTT
>-|TRBV14|TRBJ2-3|-
CASSHLTGDTQYF
TGTGCCAGCAGCCACCTCACGGGGGATACGCAGTATTTT
>TRBD2|TRBV30|TRBJ2-7|-
CAWTRKTSGGYHEQYF
TGTGCCTGGACCCGAAAGACTAGCGGGGGCTACCACGAGCAGTACTTC
>-|TRBV15|TRBJ1-1|-
CATSREQDTEAFF
TGTGCCACCAGCAGAGAACAGGACACTGAAGCTTTCTTT
>-|TRBV10-3|TRBJ2-3|-
CAIARGSTDTQYF
TGTGCCATCGCCCGAGGCAGCACAGATACGCAGTATTTT
>-|TRBV28|TRBJ2-1|-
CASNGGGSRYNEQFF
TGTGCCAGCAACGGGGGCGGGAGTAGGTACAATGAGCAGTTCTTC
>-|TRBV14|TRBJ2-7|once
CASSPQGYEQYF
TGTGCCAGCAGCCCACAGGGCTACGAGCAGTACTTC
>TRBD2|TRBV7-9|TRBJ2-1|-
CASSFGTSDNEQFF
TGTGCCAGCAGCTTCGGGACTAGCGACAATGAGCAGTTCTTC